This TCR beta chain was recorded in a study of blood T cells in healthy people across ages. Findings of the study overall: Naive T cell percentage by flow cytometry tracked strongly with beta diversity.

Isolated PBMCs totaled at least 7 million in each sample. It was with a sample-barcoded 5' primer and a J-beta primer mix that a second PCR of about 6 to 11 cycles was run. TCRdb re-called the 5' RACE reads through MiXCR, storing one row per CDR3 protein. The sample includes approximately 760,000 distinct CDR3 sequences, 20% to 25% of them seen just once. Note on this clonotype: Its antigen remains unknown.

The same sample was also studied in work on T cells of mothers and their children.

Sequenced input: blood. The sequence was obtained from a boy under 18 in good health.

CDR3 sequence (DNA): TGTGCCAGCAGCTTTAGGGTAGCGCCCAACAATGAGCAGTTCTTC. This sequence encodes CASSFRVAPNNEQFF. The rearrangement joins TRBV13 to TRBJ2-1; D is perhaps TRBD2 (5 bases). The CDR3 contains 15 residues. CDR1 is PRHDT and CDR2 is FYEKMQ in the germline V gene (reference sequence). V lost 3 bases and J lost 5, with 14 bases in between.